These 29 T cell receptor beta chains were sequenced from one sample in a study of blood T cells in healthy people across ages. Combining a sample-barcoded 5' primer with a J-beta primer mix, a second PCR ran for roughly 7 to 12 cycles. Via MiXCR, TCRdb re-called the 5' RACE reads, giving one row per CDR3 protein. The sample consists of some 1,500,000 distinct CDR3 sequences, approximately 43% of them appearing once. The sample comprised blood. The receptor source for this set is a woman aged 18-29 years in good health.

This sequence joins TRBV12-3 or TRBV12-4 and TRBJ2-7; the D gene is possibly TRBD2 (6 bases). The CDR3 has 14 amino acids. Trimming shortened V by 4 bases and J by 7 bases, and 17 bases separated the two germline ends. This chain's CDR3 is CASSWGDSSGEQYF. The CDR3 nucleotides are TGTGCCAGCAGTTGGGGCGACTCCAGCGGGGAGCAGTACTTC.

This clonotype has only a few counts. The V call is TRBV6-2 or TRBV6-3, the J call TRBJ1-2; maybe TRBD1 (5 bases). The CDR3 runs 17 residues. CDR1 and CDR2 (germline): MNHEY, SVGEGT. Trimming removed 6 bases from V and 3 bases from J, with 23 bases in between. The CDR3 loop is CASSARDRHRPDYGYTF. In nucleotides, the CDR3 is TGTGCCAGCAGCGCTCGGGACCGGCATCGTCCCGACTATGGCTACACCTTC.

This sequence joins TRBV7-2 and TRBJ1-2; D perhaps matches TRBD1 (6 bases). This CDR3 is 16 amino acids long. V lost 5 bases to trimming and J lost 3 bases, with 19 bases between them. The germline gives CDR1 SGHTA, CDR2 FQGNSA. The CDR3: CASSPAPPTGYYGYTF. CDR3 sequence (DNA): TGTGCCAGCAGCCCAGCCCCCCCGACAGGTTACTATGGCTACACCTTC.

This chain uses TRBV4-3 with TRBJ2-1; D is perhaps TRBD1 (6 bases). Germline loops: CDR1 LGHNA, CDR2 YSLEER. Trimming left V 1 base short and J 10 bases short, with 20 bases between. This CDR3 is 16 amino acids long. CDR3 bases: TGCGCCAGCAGCCAAGGCTCCGGACAGTTGCCTCTAGAGCAGTTCTTC. Its protein is CASSQGSGQLPLEQFF.

This chain uses TRBV2 with TRBJ2-1, with D perhaps matching TRBD2 (5 bases). The CDR3 totals 16 residues. The germline V and J ends were trimmed by 6 bases and 0 bases, with 15 bases remaining between them. Germline-derived CDR1 and CDR2 are SNHLY and FYNNEI. The CDR3 is CASRGRRGSSYNEQFF. CDR3 DNA: TGTGCCAGCAGGGGGAGACGTGGAAGCTCCTACAATGAGCAGTTCTTC.

The chain employs TRBV29-1 and TRBJ1-4; D is perhaps TRBD1 (6 bases). This CDR3 contains 15 residues. Deletions cut 0 bases from V and 7 bases from J, with 15 bases between. CDR1 and CDR2 (germline): SQVTM, ANQGSEA. The CDR3: CSVEDGDRRGEKLFF. The CDR3 DNA is TGCAGCGTTGAAGATGGTGACAGGCGCGGTGAAAAACTGTTTTTT.

The rearrangement uses TRBV4-1 and TRBJ1-5; 8 nucleotides match TRBD1. Trimming at V came to 0 bases and at J to 7 bases, leaving 8 bases not matched to a gene. Germline V gives CDR1 MGHRA, CDR2 YSYEKL. The CDR3 runs to 16 residues. The CDR3, as DNA: TGCGCCAGCAGCCAAGAAGGCAGGGGGCAAGGGCAGCCCCAGCATTTT. The encoded protein is CASSQEGRGQGQPQHF.

The table lists this clonotype with a few counts. The chain's CDR3 is CASSEYRTGVYGYTF. The CDR3 region has the DNA TGTGCCAGCAGTGAATACAGGACAGGGGTTTACGGCTACACCTTC. This chain uses TRBV25-1 with TRBJ1-2; the match to TRBD1 covers 9 bases. The V and J ends lost 0 bases and 8 bases, in that order; junction bases with no gene match: 7. The CDR3 contains 15 residues. Germline V gives CDR1 MGHDK, CDR2 SYGVNS.

V and J are TRBV3-1 and TRBJ2-6; D uncertain. Germline V CDR1 and CDR2: LGHDT, YNNKEL (reference sequence). V was cut by 4 bases and J by 0 bases, with 7 bases left in between. This CDR3 has 15 amino acids. The CDR3 sequence: CASSRSYSGANVLTF. The CDR3 nucleotides are TGTGCCAGCAGCCGATCATACTCTGGGGCCAACGTCCTGACTTTC.

The CDR3 DNA reads as TGTGCCAGCAGTGAATTCACAGGGTATCCTGAGCAGTACTTC. Encoded protein: CASSEFTGYPEQYF. The gene calls are TRBV25-1 and TRBJ2-7; D perhaps matches TRBD1 (6 bases). Per the germline V gene, CDR1 is MGHDK and CDR2 is SYGVNS. V was pared by 1 base and J by 7 bases, with 14 bases between. The CDR3 extends over 14 amino acids.

Concerning this clonotype: Mismatch with germline at one junction end may stem from a read error. The rearrangement uses TRBV6-5 and TRBJ2-7; D is perhaps TRBD1 (5 bases). Gene TRBJ2-5 matches the end of the DNA better, so the J call may be wrong. Germline V gene lookup returns CDR1 MNHEY and CDR2 SVGAGI. The CDR3 extends over 14 amino acids. The CDR3 is CASSDSRVGETQYF. The CDR3 nucleotides are TGTGCCAGCAGTGACTCCAGGGTAGGCGAGACCCAGTACTTC.

The gene calls are TRBV12-3 or TRBV12-4 and TRBJ1-4; D not resolved. The V gene lost 7 bases and the J gene lost 5 bases, with 11 bases spanning the gap. This CDR3 is built from 13 residues. The DNA for the CDR3 is TGTGCCAGCATCCGGGCGCCGAATGAAAAACTGTTTTTT. Residues: CASIRAPNEKLFF.

The chain recombines TRBV9 with TRBJ2-1; TRBD1 matches at 8 bases. Germline V lookup: CDR1 SGDLS, CDR2 YYNGEE. V was pared by 2 bases and J by 4 bases, with 5 bases of the junction left unmatched. This CDR3 is 15 amino acids long. CDR3 sequence: CASSVRDRNYNEQFF. For the CDR3, the DNA is TGTGCCAGCAGCGTCCGGGACAGGAATTACAATGAGCAGTTCTTC.

V usage is TRBV12-3 or TRBV12-4 and J usage is TRBJ1-5; D is perhaps TRBD1 (5 bases). V was clipped by 3 bases and J by 4 bases, with 13 bases between them. The CDR3 is made up of 15 amino acids. CDR3 amino acids: CASSLGGGRNQPQHF. CDR3 in DNA: TGTGCCAGCAGTTTGGGGGGAGGGAGGAATCAGCCCCAGCATTTT.

The chain joins TRBV7-2 to TRBJ2-5; 9 positions agree with TRBD2. Germline CDR1 SGHTA, CDR2 FQGNSA. V shed 6 bases and J 11 bases; nucleotides not matched to a gene: 13. This CDR3 is 14 amino acids long. The CDR3 coding sequence is TGTGCCAGCAGACCGGGACTAGCCCTCAATGAGCAGTACTTC. Amino acid sequence: CASRPGLALNEQYF.

This clonotype was counted a few times. The CDR3 DNA reads as TGTGCCAGCAGTTACCTGCCTACGACAGGGGTTGAGCAGTTCTTC. This gives the protein CASSYLPTTGVEQFF. The chain joins TRBV6-5 to TRBJ2-1; 8 nucleotides match TRBD1. The V gene's germline CDR1 is MNHEY and CDR2 SVGAGI. This CDR3 has 15 amino acids. V shed 2 bases and J 9 bases; nucleotides not matched to a gene: 9.

The chain recombines TRBV20-1 with TRBJ1-4, with TRBD1 as a possible D gene (6 bases). The CDR3 is 15 amino acids. V dropped 6 bases and J dropped 0 bases, with 14 bases sitting between them. Germline CDR1 and CDR2: DFQATT and SNEGSKA (reference sequence). The CDR3 nucleotides are TGCAGTGCGGAGGGGACACCTGCAACTAATGAAAAACTGTTTTTT. Translated, it gives CSAEGTPATNEKLFF.

In its sample, this clonotype was seen many times. The V call is TRBV4-1, the J call TRBJ2-7; the match to TRBD2 covers 8 bases. Germline V gives CDR1 MGHRA, CDR2 YSYEKL. The CDR3 extends over 14 amino acids. The J segment lost 3 bases and the V segment lost 4 bases, leaving 5 bases of the junction unmatched. The CDR3 region has the DNA TGCGCCAGCAGCCTTGGACTAGCAGACTACGAGCAGTACTTC. This codes for CASSLGLADYEQYF.

The rearrangement links TRBV7-2 to TRBJ1-2; D possibly corresponds to TRBD1 (5 bases). V was trimmed by 1 base and J by 10 bases, leaving 10 bases between them. This CDR3 contains 12 residues. Germline V gene lookup returns CDR1 SGHTA and CDR2 FQGNSA. The CDR3 here is CASSLDGRAYTF. CDR3 DNA sequence: TGTGCCAGCAGCTTAGACGGCAGGGCCTACACCTTC. The variable domain in full, with the rest retrieved from reference TRBV7-2 and TRBJ1-2, is GAGVSQSPSNKVTEKGKDVELRCDPISGHTALYWYRQSLGQGLEFLIYFQGNSAPDKSGLPSDRFSAERTGGSVSTLTIQRTQQEDSAVYLCASSLDGRAYTFGSGTRLTVV.

This clonotype has a handful of counts. V is TRBV27 and J is TRBJ1-2; 7 bases are shared with TRBD1. After removal of 2 bases from V and 8 bases from J, the junction contained 8 bases not matched to a gene. The CDR3 runs to 14 residues. From germline, CDR1 is MNHEY and CDR2 SMNVEV (reference sequence). As DNA, the CDR3 is TGTGCCAGCAGTTTACTCGGACAGGCGGGCGGCTACACCTTC. This codes for CASSLLGQAGGYTF.

A few counts support this clonotype. This rearrangement joins TRBV11-2 to TRBJ2-2; a possible D gene is TRBD1 (5 bases). V dropped 0 bases and J dropped 6 bases, with 8 bases sitting between them. Germline assignment: CDR1 SGHAT and CDR2 FQNNGV. The CDR3 sequence is 14 residues long. In nucleotides, the CDR3 is TGTGCCAGCAGCTTAGATCCAGGGCCCGGGGAGCTGTTTTTT. As protein: CASSLDPGPGELFF.

This chain connects TRBV20-1 to TRBJ1-4; TRBD1 matches 9 bases. J lost 0 bases, V lost 5 bases, and 10 bases had no gene match. Germline V gene sequence: CDR1 DFQATT, CDR2 SNEGSKA (reference sequence). The CDR3 is 17 amino acids. The CDR3 DNA sequence: TGCAGTGCTCAAGGGACAGGGTACCTTGCAACTAATGAAAAACTGTTTTTT. Protein sequence: CSAQGTGYLATNEKLFF.

This clonotype has a single count. J is TRBJ1-2 and V is TRBV5-1; no firm D call. V lost 0 bases to trimming and J lost 6 bases, with 12 bases between them. The CDR3 is 14 amino acids. From germline, CDR1 is SGHRS and CDR2 YFSETQ. CDR3 sequence: CASSLGAGPNGYTF. CDR3 sequence (DNA): TGCGCCAGCAGCTTGGGGGCAGGCCCCAATGGCTACACCTTC.

This chain connects TRBV19 to TRBJ1-5; D gene unclear. Trimming removed 3 bases at V and 3 bases at J, with 18 bases between. The germline CDR1 and CDR2 sequences are LNHDA and SQIVND (reference sequence). The CDR3 has 17 amino acids. CDR3 residues: CASSILFDSPVNQPQHF. The CDR3 DNA follows: TGTGCCAGTAGTATTCTTTTCGATTCGCCCGTCAATCAGCCCCAGCATTTT.

CDR3 protein: CASSPTLYGYTF. CDR3 bases: TGTGCCAGCAGCCCGACCCTTTATGGCTACACCTTC. The chain is built from TRBV12-3 or TRBV12-4 and TRBJ1-2; D remains ambiguous. This CDR3 is built from 12 residues. The germline V and J ends were trimmed by 6 bases and 5 bases, with 10 bases remaining between them.

This clonotype was picked up a small number of times. The chain carries TRBV3-1 and TRBJ1-1; 7 bases match TRBD1. The CDR3 is 14 residues long. V lost 5 bases and J lost 1; bases outside the gene matches: 4. In germline, CDR1 is LGHDT, CDR2 YNNKEL (reference sequence). The CDR3 coding sequence is TGTGCCAGCAGCTACGGACAGGAGAACACTGAAGCTTTCTTT. This gives the protein CASSYGQENTEAFF.

The chain is built from TRBV27 and TRBJ1-2; possibly TRBD1 for D (5 bases). V lost 6 bases, J lost 5 bases, and 16 bases lay in between. The CDR3 contains 14 residues. The germline gives CDR1 MNHEY, CDR2 SMNVEV (reference sequence). The CDR3, as DNA: TGTGCCAGCAGCCCAGACGGGACTCGTTATGGCTACACCTTC. The encoded protein is CASSPDGTRYGYTF.

This clonotype occurred a few times. The chain recombines TRBV7-9 with TRBJ1-1, with TRBD1 matching over 8 bases. Germline-derived CDR1 and CDR2 are SEHNR and FQNEAQ (reference sequence). CDR3 size: 14 residues. Trimming at V came to 2 bases and at J to 3 bases, leaving 2 bases not matched to a gene. The CDR3 reads CASSLSGGYTEAFF. As DNA, the CDR3 is TGTGCCAGCAGCTTATCAGGGGGCTACACTGAAGCTTTCTTT.

The chain combines TRBV7-8 with TRBJ2-1, with TRBD1 matching 8 bases. Losses at the gene ends were 5 bases for V and 10 bases for J; bases not matched to a gene: 31. Germline-derived CDR1 and CDR2 are SGHVS and FQNEAQ. The CDR3 has 21 residues. The CDR3 nucleotides are TGTGCCAGCAGCCCCCGTCCCAACAGGGGGGCTTACGCTTACCGGACCTACGAGCAGTTCTTC. Translated: CASSPRPNRGAYAYRTYEQFF.